The rows below give T cell receptor beta chains drawn from one sample of a study of early T cells in non-severe SARS-CoV-2 infection. One entry per CDR3 protein results from TCRdb running MiXCR on the 5' RACE reads. The sample lists about 83,000 distinct CDR3 sequences, 10% seen once, with just over 8% in the top ten. Source: whole blood, taken at baseline. The receptors were sampled from an adult who was a healthcare worker with PCR-confirmed SARS-CoV-2 infection or an uninfected control (not recorded which). The CDR3 runs from the conserved cysteine through the conserved F or W.

v_call: TRBV20-1; j_call: TRBJ2-7; cdr3_aa: CSASRDRYDEQYF
v_call: TRBV9; j_call: TRBJ2-1; cdr3_aa: CASSATTGTLGAEQFF
v_call: TRBV20-1; j_call: TRBJ1-1; cdr3_aa: CSASFGNTEAFF
v_call: TRBV5-1; j_call: TRBJ2-1; cdr3_aa: CASSLERLAGGLLDRSYNEQFF
v_call: TRBV6-5; j_call: TRBJ2-1; cdr3_aa: CASSYTSGRPNNEQFF
v_call: TRBV7-9; j_call: TRBJ1-1; cdr3_aa: CASSHIGRDTEAFF
v_call: TRBV7-2; j_call: TRBJ1-1; cdr3_aa: CASSLTGPYSTAFF
v_call: TRBV5-4; j_call: TRBJ2-7; cdr3_aa: CASSSGPGLPTYEQYF
v_call: TRBV5-4; j_call: TRBJ2-2; cdr3_aa: CASSLGAGNTGELFF
v_call: TRBV6-1; j_call: TRBJ2-5; cdr3_aa: CASSAGGRKETQYF
v_call: TRBV7-3; j_call: TRBJ2-7; cdr3_aa: CASSLAAWGDLYF
v_call: TRBV5-5; j_call: TRBJ2-1; cdr3_aa: CASSWDRTLLQFF
v_call: TRBV20-1; j_call: TRBJ1-3; cdr3_aa: CSAHQVLSGNTIYF
v_call: TRBV27; j_call: TRBJ1-5; cdr3_aa: CASSLGQGASNQPQHF
v_call: TRBV2; j_call: TRBJ2-1; cdr3_aa: CASTSPEQFF
v_call: TRBV7-9; j_call: TRBJ2-3; cdr3_aa: CASSYEGQVDTQYF
v_call: TRBV6-6; j_call: TRBJ1-5; cdr3_aa: CASGRDNQPQHF
v_call: TRBV9; j_call: TRBJ2-5; cdr3_aa: CASSVAPSGRQKETQYF
v_call: TRBV4-2; j_call: TRBJ2-2; cdr3_aa: CASSQELMNTGELFF
v_call: TRBV2; j_call: TRBJ2-3; cdr3_aa: CASSAAGVGTDTQYF
v_call: TRBV27; j_call: TRBJ2-3; cdr3_aa: CASSSPINTDTQYF
v_call: TRBV7-8; j_call: TRBJ1-1; cdr3_aa: CASSTPAGENTEAFF
v_call: TRBV5-1; j_call: TRBJ1-2; cdr3_aa: CASSPDSHYGYTF
v_call: TRBV24-1; j_call: TRBJ2-1; cdr3_aa: CATSVGGNYNEQFF
v_call: TRBV12-3/TRBV12-4; j_call: TRBJ1-1; cdr3_aa: CATRRGNTEAFF
v_call: TRBV9; j_call: TRBJ2-7; cdr3_aa: CASSERGGATEYEQYF
v_call: TRBV10-2; j_call: TRBJ1-2; cdr3_aa: CASRTDSYGYTF
v_call: TRBV28; j_call: TRBJ2-1; cdr3_aa: CASLGDGVQSSSYNEQFF
v_call: TRBV27; j_call: TRBJ1-6; cdr3_aa: CASRRRQGAKPYNSPLHF
v_call: TRBV5-1; j_call: TRBJ2-5; cdr3_aa: CASSLGASGSKRETQYF
v_call: TRBV6-6; j_call: TRBJ1-2; cdr3_aa: CASSYEGLYDYTF
v_call: TRBV7-6; j_call: TRBJ2-3; cdr3_aa: CASSLFAGGLASTDTQYF
v_call: TRBV11-2; j_call: TRBJ2-1; cdr3_aa: CASSFSAGDGDNEQFF
v_call: TRBV5-1; j_call: TRBJ1-6; cdr3_aa: CASSLDPRENSPLHF
v_call: TRBV12-3/TRBV12-4; j_call: TRBJ2-2; cdr3_aa: CASSLRHTGTGELFF
v_call: TRBV20-1; j_call: TRBJ2-7; cdr3_aa: CSARVRGLSSYEQYF
v_call: TRBV7-3; j_call: TRBJ2-3; cdr3_aa: CASSLLGEQDTQYF
v_call: TRBV2; j_call: TRBJ2-1; cdr3_aa: CASRIPGLAFNEQFF
v_call: TRBV10-3; j_call: TRBJ2-7; cdr3_aa: CATEGLANEQYF
v_call: TRBV7-2; j_call: TRBJ2-1; cdr3_aa: CASSPWNEQFF
v_call: TRBV11-2; j_call: TRBJ2-1; cdr3_aa: CASSPARLAEAHNEQFF
v_call: TRBV4-1; j_call: TRBJ2-1; cdr3_aa: CASSPTLQRNNEQFF
v_call: TRBV20-1; j_call: TRBJ2-2; cdr3_aa: CSAAGTSDNTGELFF
v_call: TRBV10-3; j_call: TRBJ1-1; cdr3_aa: CAIGQWENTEAFF
v_call: TRBV2; j_call: TRBJ2-7; cdr3_aa: CASSESVWREGRYEQYF
v_call: TRBV4-1; j_call: TRBJ2-7; cdr3_aa: CASSPGQDFYEQYF
v_call: TRBV5-1; j_call: TRBJ2-1; cdr3_aa: CASSPGTGGPNEQFF
v_call: TRBV9; j_call: TRBJ2-3; cdr3_aa: CASSVGAERWDTQYF
v_call: TRBV28; j_call: TRBJ2-1; cdr3_aa: CASSFLLRGTIDEQFF
v_call: TRBV5-1; j_call: TRBJ2-1; cdr3_aa: CASSLKRSYNEQFF
v_call: TRBV28; j_call: TRBJ2-5; cdr3_aa: CASSLGRLAGRETQYF
v_call: TRBV25-1; j_call: TRBJ1-6; cdr3_aa: CASSSHTDPSYNSPLHF
v_call: TRBV5-6; j_call: TRBJ2-3; cdr3_aa: CASSLDRPTDTQYF